Sequencing of this T cell receptor beta chain was carried out in a study of T cell responses to AZD1222 COVID-19 vaccine. Trimming cost V 2 bases and J 2 bases, with 10 bases left between them. In germline, CDR1 is SGDLS, CDR2 YYNGEE. The CDR3 runs to 15 residues. Study findings and constraints: Regions left unmutated in variants are reportedly the target of nearly half of spike-specific TCRs.

Details on this clone: The target antigen is unknown.

TCRdb's table, derived via immunoSEQ multiplex PCR, lists solely in-frame clones and lacks some. The data show 150,000 to 200,000 clones, 85% to 90% seen once. This receptor was taken from an adult who received the MenACWY meningococcal vaccine as a control. The V and J genes are TRBV9 and TRBJ2-2; no reliable D call. The material was peripheral blood, obtained 28 days after the second dose of the MenACWY control vaccine. The CDR3 bases are TGTGCCAGCAGCGTTGGTTCCTTAAACACCGGGGAGCTGTTTTTT. Amino acids: CASSVGSLNTGELFF.